This T cell receptor beta chain comes out of a study of shared clonotypes between healthy human individuals (dated by TCRdb to about 2020). In terms of the full investigation: The cohort included a few men and a couple of women between 18 and 49 years of age. The study deeply sequenced blood TCR repertoires of about five healthy adults to estimate repertoire size and the extent of clonotype sharing between individuals. Libraries were prepared and TCR repertoires were sequenced by different laboratories using diverse techniques, in order to increase sequencing depth and limit assay-specific biases. Per donor, leukapheresis produced somewhere between about 0.9 and 9.5 billion PBMCs. Here is what the overall study found, with its caveats: Based on pairwise subsampling, the degree of clonotype sharing among donors was expected to be affected by sequencing depth. The small number of donors limited the genetic and exposure-history diversity represented. Sampling was limited to blood, and TCR repertoires in tissue likely differ from TCR repertoires in blood.

Concerning this clone itself: Its antigen is currently not known. No base qualities exist here, and no much larger clone lies one base off it.

The donors were healthy, HIV-negative adults with no recently reported acute infections or vaccinations. All donors were Caucasian adults living in Nashville, Tennessee, USA. For unsorted samples, 80 million to 100 million PBMCs were counted, and genomic DNA was extracted using the QIAamp DNA Blood Mini kit. After blood collection by leukapheresis, PBMCs were isolated using Ficoll-Histopaque density gradient centrifugation and then cryopreserved in the vapor phase of liquid nitrogen. Using the deep immunoSEQ assay, TCR CDR3 regions were amplified from genomic DNA by multiplex PCR. Extracted genomic DNA from each cell subset was spread evenly across all wells of several immunoSEQ 96-well plates, with each plate serving as a replicate. Each replicate PCR for unsorted PBMC received around 330 ng genomic DNA, equal to about 30,000 T cell genomes. Genomic DNA from unsorted PBMC was sequenced over ten immunoSEQ deep assay plates. Purified libraries were measured with a Qubit 3.0 fluorometer, size-checked on a Bioanalyzer 2100, and measured again with the KAPA Library Quantification kit. Every immunoSEQ 96-well plate was sequenced on a dedicated single-read 150-cycle Illumina NextSeq 550 flow cell. The authors' analysis ran thus. Because the immunoSEQ output held only junctional sequences and lacked quality scores, the filtering could not match the filtering applied to full-length reads. To assign V/J genes and CDR3, sequences were annotated using PyIR, a Python wrapper for IgBLAST v1.9, with IMGT germline references. Reads with weak V/J assignments (E-value above 1e-6), missing CDR3, stop codons, out-of-frame junctions, or ambiguous translated residues were removed. V3J clonotypes were defined as sequences sharing an identical inferred V gene, J gene, and CDR3 amino acid sequence. The percentage overlap between two repertoires was calculated by dividing the number of shared unique clonotypes by the size of the smaller repertoire. Three approaches were used to assess repertoire richness: RTK rarefaction, the Chao1 estimator, and Recon v2.1 estimates of unobserved clonotypes. The immuneACCESS repertoire file appears here via TCRdb, limited to in-frame rearrangements. These files lack a portion of the clones; in checked studies, under half of the deficit traces to unresolved V genes, and the cause of the others is not known. V, J and clone size derive from that table, while D and trimming were established from the DNA sequence. The sample table holds about half a million clones, of which roughly 77% were seen once. Less than 15% of the sample rests with the top ten.

V loses 5 bases of germline sequence and J loses 4 bases, and the interval between the two ends is 14 bases. CDR1 and CDR2, looked up from the germline V gene, are SGHNT and YENEEA. The CDR3 has 14 amino acids, counting the end cysteine and phenylalanine. The kept DNA is CDR3 alone, 42 bases in frame from the first base. The V and J segments used are TRBV11-3 and TRBJ1-1; the D gene is perhaps TRBD1, on 5 matching bases. The sample comprised PBMCs. This receptor was taken from a woman aged 40 to 55 in good health. Some clones in this sample may be carry-over from other donors' samples. CDR3 region: CASSPKMRGTEAFF. The sequenced DNA: TGTGCCAGCAGCCCCAAGATGAGGGGCACTGAAGCTTTCTTT.